This TCR beta chain was retrieved from a study of shared clonotypes between healthy human individuals. Sorted-subset replicate PCRs used around 0.2 ug DNA, some 33,000 T cell genomes. Sequenced by immunoSEQ multiplex PCR; TCRdb stores in-frame clones only, minus some. Among about 1.1 million clones, more than 75% were seen once, and the ten largest hold 0.61%. The sequence was collected from a young man in good health. Some clones in this sample may be carry-over from other donors' samples. The sample was memory CD4+ T cells from PBMCs. Subset indicated: CD45RA-negative fraction.

CDR3 sequence (DNA): TGTGCCAGCAGTAAGGGGAGCGGGAGAGGGCTCTACGAGCAGTACTTC. It yields the protein CASSKGSGRGLYEQYF. The chain has TRBV11-2 and TRBJ2-7; TRBD2 aligns across 8 bases. The trim removed 6 bases at V and 3 bases at J, leaving 13 bases unmatched. Germline V gene sequence: CDR1 SGHAT, CDR2 FQNNGV. The CDR3 covers 16 residues.